At least ten counts were recorded for the clone carrying this T cell receptor beta chain. Using its own MiXCR run on the RT-PCR reads, TCRdb lists one record per CDR3 protein. This table has more than 550,000 distinct CDR3 sequences, 12% to 15% appearing once. V gave up 1 base and J gave up 16 bases, with 19 bases separating them. Germline assignment: CDR1 DFQATT and CDR2 SNEGSKA (reference sequence). The CDR3 sequence is 13 residues long. The receptor comes from a female donor in good health, serving as a healthy control. The specimen was memory CD4+ T cells from blood. The rearrangement uses TRBV20-1 and TRBJ2-2; either TRBD1 or TRBD2 may supply D (5 bases each). CDR3 DNA sequence: TGCAGTGCTAGAGTCCTGTCTATCGGGGCCCCGTTTTTT. Its translation is CSARVLSIGAPFF.